This TCR beta chain was profiled in a study of post-analysis software for immune sequencing data. V lost 2 bases and J lost 4, with 19 bases in between. The CDR3 runs to 18 residues. The V gene's germline CDR1 is SGHRS and CDR2 YFSETQ. For this clonotype: Its antigen is unknown.

Whole-study results and caveats: People with multiple sclerosis had a significantly lower normalized Chao1 diversity than controls did. A few TRBV segments occurring more often in patients than controls included TRBV5-6, TRBV5-1 and TRBV20-1.

The TCR beta cDNA libraries contained unique molecular identifiers. TCRdb fed the PCR reads into MiXCR, producing one record per CDR3 protein. Here the sample spans approximately 570,000 distinct CDR3 sequences, 44% being singletons. Input material: blood. This receptor was identified in a girl aged 10 to 17 with multiple sclerosis. The J gene is TRBJ2-6, the V gene TRBV5-1, with D unresolved. In DNA form, the CDR3 reads TGCGCCAGCAGCTTTTCAACGCGAGAGTTGGAAGGGGCCAACGTCCTGACTTTC. Translating it yields CASSFSTRELEGANVLTF. The complete variable domain, with remaining parts taken from reference TRBV5-1 and TRBJ2-6, reads KAGVTQTPRYLIKTRGQQVTLSCSPISGHRSVSWYQQTPGQGLQFLFEYFSETQRNKGNFPGRFSGRQFSNSRSEMNVSTLELGDSALYLCASSFSTRELEGANVLTFGAGSRLTVL.